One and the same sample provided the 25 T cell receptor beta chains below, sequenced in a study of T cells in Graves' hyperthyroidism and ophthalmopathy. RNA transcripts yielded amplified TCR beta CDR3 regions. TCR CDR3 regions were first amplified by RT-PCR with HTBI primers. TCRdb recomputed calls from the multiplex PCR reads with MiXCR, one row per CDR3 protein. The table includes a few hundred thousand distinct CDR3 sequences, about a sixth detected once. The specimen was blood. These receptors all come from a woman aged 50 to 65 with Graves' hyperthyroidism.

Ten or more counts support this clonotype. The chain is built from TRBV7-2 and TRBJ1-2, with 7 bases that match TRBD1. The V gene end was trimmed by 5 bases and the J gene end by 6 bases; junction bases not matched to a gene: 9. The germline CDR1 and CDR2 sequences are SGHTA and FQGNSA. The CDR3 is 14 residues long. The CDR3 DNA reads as TGTGCCAGCAGCCCCCGGGACAGTAGGCATGGCTACACCTTC. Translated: CASSPRDSRHGYTF. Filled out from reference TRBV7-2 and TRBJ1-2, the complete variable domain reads GAGVSQSPSNKVTEKGKDVELRCDPISGHTALYWYRQSLGQGLEFLIYFQGNSAPDKSGLPSDRFSAERTGGSVSTLTIQRTQQEDSAVYLCASSPRDSRHGYTFGSGTRLTVV.

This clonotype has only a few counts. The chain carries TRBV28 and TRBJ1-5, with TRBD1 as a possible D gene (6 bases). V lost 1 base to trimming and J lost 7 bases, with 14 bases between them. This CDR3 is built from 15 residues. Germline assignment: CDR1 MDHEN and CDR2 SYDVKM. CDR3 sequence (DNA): TGTGCCAGCAGTTTATCCACCCGGGGGCTCCAGCCCCAGCATTTT. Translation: CASSLSTRGLQPQHF.

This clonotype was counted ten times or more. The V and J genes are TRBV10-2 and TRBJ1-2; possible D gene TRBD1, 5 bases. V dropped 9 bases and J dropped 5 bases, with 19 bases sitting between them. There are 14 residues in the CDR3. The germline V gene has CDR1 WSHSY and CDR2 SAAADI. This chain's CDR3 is CASSNSGTVYGYTF. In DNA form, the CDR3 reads TGCGCCAGTTCCAATTCCGGGACGGTGTATGGCTACACCTTC.

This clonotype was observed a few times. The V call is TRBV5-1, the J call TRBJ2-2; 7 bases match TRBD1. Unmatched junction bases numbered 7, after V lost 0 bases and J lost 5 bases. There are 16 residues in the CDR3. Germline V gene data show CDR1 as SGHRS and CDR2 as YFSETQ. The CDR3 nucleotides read TGCGCCAGCAGCTTGGTGGGACAGATTAAAACCGGGGAGCTGTTTTTT. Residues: CASSLVGQIKTGELFF. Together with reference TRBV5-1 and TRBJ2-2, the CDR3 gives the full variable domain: KAGVTQTPRYLIKTRGQQVTLSCSPISGHRSVSWYQQTPGQGLQFLFEYFSETQRNKGNFPGRFSGRQFSNSRSEMNVSTLELGDSALYLCASSLVGQIKTGELFFGEGSRLTVL.

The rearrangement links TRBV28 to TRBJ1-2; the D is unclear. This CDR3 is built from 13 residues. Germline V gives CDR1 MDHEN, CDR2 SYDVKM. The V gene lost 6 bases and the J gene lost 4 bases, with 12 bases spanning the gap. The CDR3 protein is CASSLVATYGYTF. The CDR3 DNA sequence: TGTGCCAGCAGCCTCGTGGCCACCTATGGCTACACCTTC.

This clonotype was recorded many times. CDR3 sequence (DNA): TGTGCCAGCAGTATTGACAGGGTTAATCAGCCCCAGCATTTT. Protein product: CASSIDRVNQPQHF. This rearrangement joins TRBV28 to TRBJ1-5, with 7 bases matching TRBD1. The CDR3 sequence is 14 residues long. Germline lookup yields CDR1 MDHEN and CDR2 SYDVKM. Trimming cost V 5 bases and J 4 bases; bases outside gene matches: 5.

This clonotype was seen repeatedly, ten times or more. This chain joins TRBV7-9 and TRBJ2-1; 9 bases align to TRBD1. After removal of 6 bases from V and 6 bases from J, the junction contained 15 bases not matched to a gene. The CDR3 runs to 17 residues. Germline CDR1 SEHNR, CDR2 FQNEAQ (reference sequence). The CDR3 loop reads CASSYPVGQGRVNEQFF. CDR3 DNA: TGTGCCAGCAGTTACCCCGTGGGACAGGGAAGGGTCAATGAGCAGTTCTTC.

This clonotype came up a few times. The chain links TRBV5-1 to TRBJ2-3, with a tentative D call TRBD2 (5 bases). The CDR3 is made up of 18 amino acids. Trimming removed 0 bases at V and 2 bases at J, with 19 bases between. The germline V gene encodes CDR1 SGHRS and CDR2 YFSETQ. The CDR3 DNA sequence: TGCGCCAGCAGCTTGGCCGGAGGTGGACCCCCGATCACAGATACGCAGTATTTT. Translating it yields CASSLAGGGPPITDTQYF.

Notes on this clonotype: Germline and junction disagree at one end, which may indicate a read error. DNA for the CDR3: TGTGCCAGCAGCCCGAGCGGGGACTACACCGGGGAGCCGTTTTTT. Translation: CASSPSGDYTGEPFF. The genes are TRBV13 and TRBJ2-2, with TRBD2 matching 7 bases. Germline loops: CDR1 PRHDT, CDR2 FYEKMQ (reference sequence). CDR3 size: 15 residues.

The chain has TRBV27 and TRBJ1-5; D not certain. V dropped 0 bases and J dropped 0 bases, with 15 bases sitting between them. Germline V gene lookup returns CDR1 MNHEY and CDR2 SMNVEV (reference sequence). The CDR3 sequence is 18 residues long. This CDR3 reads CASSLSSALGVSNQPQHF. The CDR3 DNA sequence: TGTGCCAGCAGTTTATCGTCTGCTCTCGGGGTTAGCAATCAGCCCCAGCATTTT.

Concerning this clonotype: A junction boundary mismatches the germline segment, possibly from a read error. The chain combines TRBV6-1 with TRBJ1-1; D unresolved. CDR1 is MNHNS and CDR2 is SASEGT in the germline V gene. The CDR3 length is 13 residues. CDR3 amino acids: CASSKDGQSEAFF. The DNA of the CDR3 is TGTGCCAGCAGTAAAGACGGGCAATCGGAAGCCTTCTTT.

The CDR3 reads CASSEGAGSSNEKLFF. The CDR3 DNA reads as TGTGCCAGCAGTGAAGGGGCCGGGAGTTCTAATGAAAAACTGTTTTTT. The chain uses TRBV25-1 and TRBJ1-4, with D possibly TRBD1 on 5 matching bases. The ends were cut back, 2 bases at V and 3 bases at J, with 13 bases in the middle. The germline gives CDR1 MGHDK, CDR2 SYGVNS. The CDR3 is 16 amino acids.

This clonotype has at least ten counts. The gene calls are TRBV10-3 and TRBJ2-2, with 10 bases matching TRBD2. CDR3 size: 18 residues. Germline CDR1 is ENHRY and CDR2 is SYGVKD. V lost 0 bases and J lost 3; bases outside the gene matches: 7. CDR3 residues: CAISESSHLAGDTGELFF. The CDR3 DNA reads TGTGCCATCAGTGAGTCGAGCCATCTAGCGGGAGACACCGGGGAGCTGTTTTTT.

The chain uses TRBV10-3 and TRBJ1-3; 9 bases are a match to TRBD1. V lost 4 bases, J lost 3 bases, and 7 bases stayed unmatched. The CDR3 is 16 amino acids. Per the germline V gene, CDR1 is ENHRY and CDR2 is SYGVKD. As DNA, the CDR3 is TGTGCCATCAGTGCAGCCGGGACAGGGATTGGAAACACCATATATTTT. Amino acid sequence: CAISAAGTGIGNTIYF.

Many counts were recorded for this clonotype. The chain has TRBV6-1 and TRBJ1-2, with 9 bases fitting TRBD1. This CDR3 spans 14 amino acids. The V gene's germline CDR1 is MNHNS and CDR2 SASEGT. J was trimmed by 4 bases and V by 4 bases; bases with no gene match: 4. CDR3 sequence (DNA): TGTGCCAGCAGTGCGGGACAGGGTTCCTATGGCTACACCTTC. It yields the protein CASSAGQGSYGYTF.

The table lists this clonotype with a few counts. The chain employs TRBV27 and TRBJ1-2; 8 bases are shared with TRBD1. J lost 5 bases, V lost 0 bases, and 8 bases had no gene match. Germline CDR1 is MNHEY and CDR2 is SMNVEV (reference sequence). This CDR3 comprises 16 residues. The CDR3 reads CASSLSGDRLGYGYTF. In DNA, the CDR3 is TGTGCCAGCAGTTTATCCGGGGACAGGCTGGGATATGGCTACACCTTC.

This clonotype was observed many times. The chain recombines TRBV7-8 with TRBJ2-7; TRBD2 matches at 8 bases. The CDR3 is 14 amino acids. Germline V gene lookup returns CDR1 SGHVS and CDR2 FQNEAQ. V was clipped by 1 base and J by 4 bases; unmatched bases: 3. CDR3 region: CASSLGGRRYEQYF. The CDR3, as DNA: TGTGCCAGCAGCTTAGGCGGGAGGAGGTACGAGCAGTACTTC. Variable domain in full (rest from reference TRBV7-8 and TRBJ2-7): GAGVSQSPRYKVAKRGQDVALRCDPISGHVSLFWYQQALGQGPEFLTYFQNEAQLDKSGLPSDRFFAERPEGSVSTLKIQRTQQEDSAVYLCASSLGGRRYEQYFGPGTRLTVT.

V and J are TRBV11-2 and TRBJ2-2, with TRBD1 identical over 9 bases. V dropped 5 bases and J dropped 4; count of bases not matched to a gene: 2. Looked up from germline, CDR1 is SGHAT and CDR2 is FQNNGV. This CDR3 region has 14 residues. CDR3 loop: CASSTQGATGELFF. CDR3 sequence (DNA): TGTGCCAGCAGCACACAGGGGGCCACCGGGGAGCTGTTTTTT.

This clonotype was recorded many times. CDR3 sequence (DNA): TGTGCCAGCAGCGTGACCTACGACGTTAATCAGCCCCAGCATTTT. It is translated as CASSVTYDVNQPQHF. The rearrangement links TRBV9 to TRBJ1-5, with no clear D. V shed 2 bases and J shed 4 bases, with 13 bases lying between them. The CDR3 loop spans 15 amino acids. CDR1 and CDR2 (germline): SGDLS, YYNGEE.

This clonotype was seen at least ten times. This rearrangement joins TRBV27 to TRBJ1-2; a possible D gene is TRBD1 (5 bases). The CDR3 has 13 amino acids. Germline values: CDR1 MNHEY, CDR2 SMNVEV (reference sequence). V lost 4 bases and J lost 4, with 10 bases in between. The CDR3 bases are TGTGCCAGCAGTTATCGGGGCATCTATGGCTACACCTTC. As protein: CASSYRGIYGYTF.

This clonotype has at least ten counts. The DNA for the CDR3 is TGTGCCAGCAGTTTTTCTGCAGGGGGCTATGGCTACACCTTC. Translating it yields CASSFSAGGYGYTF. The chain employs TRBV28 and TRBJ1-2; TRBD1 matches at 7 bases. V shed 3 bases, J shed 4 bases, and the junction held 5 bases outside the gene matches. The CDR3 spans 14 residues. Germline CDR1 reads MDHEN; CDR2 reads SYDVKM.

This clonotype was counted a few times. The DNA for the CDR3 is TGTGCCAGCAGCCCGCAGGGAAACTATGGCTACACCTTC. Its translation is CASSPQGNYGYTF. The chain recombines TRBV9 with TRBJ1-2; D may be TRBD1 (5 bases). Per the germline V gene, CDR1 is SGDLS and CDR2 is YYNGEE. This CDR3 contains 13 residues. V lost 4 bases and J lost 2, with 9 bases in between.

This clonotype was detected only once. This CDR3 reads CASSFGLAGRDTQYF. The CDR3 DNA sequence: TGTGCCAGCAGCTTTGGACTAGCGGGAAGAGATACGCAGTATTTT. V usage is TRBV28 and J usage is TRBJ2-3, with 12 bases matching TRBD2. The CDR3 contains 15 residues. Germline V gene lookup returns CDR1 MDHEN and CDR2 SYDVKM. V was pared by 6 bases and J by 5 bases, with 6 bases of the junction left unmatched. Combining the CDR3 with reference TRBV28 and TRBJ2-3 gives the whole variable domain DVKVTQSSRYLVKRTGEKVFLECVQDMDHENMFWYRQDPGLGLRLIYFSYDVKMKEKGDIPEGYSVSREKKERFSLILESASTNQTSMYLCASSFGLAGRDTQYFGPGTRLTVL.

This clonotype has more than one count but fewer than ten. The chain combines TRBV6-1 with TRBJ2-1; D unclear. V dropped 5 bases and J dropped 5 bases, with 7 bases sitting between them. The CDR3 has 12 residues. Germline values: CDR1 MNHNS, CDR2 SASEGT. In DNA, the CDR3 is TGTGCCAGCAGTAACAGCCACAATGAGCAGTTCTTC. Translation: CASSNSHNEQFF.

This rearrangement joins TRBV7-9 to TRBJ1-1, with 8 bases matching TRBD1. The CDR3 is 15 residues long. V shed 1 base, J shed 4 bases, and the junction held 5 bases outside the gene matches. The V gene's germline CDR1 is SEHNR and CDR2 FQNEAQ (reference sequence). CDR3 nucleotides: TGTGCCAGCAGCTTAGGCGACAGGGGTGCCACTGAAGCTTTCTTT. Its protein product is CASSLGDRGATEAFF.